One sample yielded the 3 T cell receptor beta chains listed below, sequenced in a study of breast tumors, draining lymph nodes, adjacent tissues. TCRdb independently ran MiXCR on the multiplex PCR reads; one entry per CDR3 protein. The sample lists about 21,000 distinct CDR3 sequences; 25% to 35% were seen once. The specimen sequenced was breast tumor tissue. These receptors were obtained from a female donor with breast cancer. Some clones in this sample may be carry-over from other donors' samples.

The rearrangement links TRBV20-1 to TRBJ1-1, with TRBD1 identical over 8 bases. Germline V CDR1 and CDR2: DFQATT, SNEGSKA (reference sequence). V was pared by 7 bases and J by 2 bases, with 6 bases of the junction left unmatched. The CDR3 loop spans 13 amino acids. In DNA form, the CDR3 reads TGCAGTGTTCTCAGGGGGCATAACACTGAAGCTTTCTTT. It is translated as CSVLRGHNTEAFF.

This clonotype was found once. The rearrangement uses TRBV10-1 and TRBJ1-2; 8 bases line up with TRBD1. Germline V CDR1 and CDR2: WNHNN, SYGVQD (reference sequence). The V gene end was trimmed by 8 bases and the J gene end by 6 bases; junction bases not matched to a gene: 14. The CDR3 runs 15 residues. DNA of the CDR3: TGCGCCAGCTACCCGGGCAGGACAGGGCGCAATGGCTACACCTTC. Translation gives CASYPGRTGRNGYTF.

This clonotype was observed many times. This sequence joins TRBV6-1 and TRBJ2-1; 12 bases are shared with TRBD2. This CDR3 has 15 amino acids. From germline, CDR1 is MNHNS and CDR2 SASEGT. The V segment lost 7 bases and the J segment 7 bases; nucleotides outside the gene matches: 8. As DNA, the CDR3 is TGTGCCAGCACTCCAACAGGGACTAGCGGGAATGAGCAGTTCTTC. Translating it yields CASTPTGTSGNEQFF.